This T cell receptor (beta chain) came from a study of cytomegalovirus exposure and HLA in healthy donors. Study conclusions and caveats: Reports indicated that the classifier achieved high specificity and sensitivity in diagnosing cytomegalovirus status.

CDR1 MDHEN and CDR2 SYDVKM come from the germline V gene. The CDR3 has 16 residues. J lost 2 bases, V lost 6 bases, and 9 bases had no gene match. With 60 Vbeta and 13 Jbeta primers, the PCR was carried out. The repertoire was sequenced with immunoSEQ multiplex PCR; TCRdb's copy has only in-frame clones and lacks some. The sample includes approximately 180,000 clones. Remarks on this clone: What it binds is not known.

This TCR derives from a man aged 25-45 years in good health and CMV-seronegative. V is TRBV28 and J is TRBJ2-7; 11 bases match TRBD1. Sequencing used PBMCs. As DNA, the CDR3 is TGTGCCAGCAGAACGGACAGGGGGCAATCCGCCTACGAGCAGTACTTC. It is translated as CASRTDRGQSAYEQYF.